What follows is one T cell receptor beta chain and its context. Other DNA variants within this sample encode the same CDR3. Germline CDR1 SGHTA, CDR2 FQGNSA. The CDR3 runs 14 residues. V dropped 5 bases and J dropped 0; count of bases not matched to a gene: 3. These data come from a study of blood T cell repertoires in COVID-19. Study summary: Spain, Italy and the United States supplied samples that represented acute and convalescent COVID-19. In each case, the material was cDNA or gDNA derived from T cells, B-cell-depleted T cells, or PBMCs.

Original processing notes: Cell counts per sample came from amplifying reference gene primers. Profiling relied on immunoSEQ multiplex PCR, and the TCRdb table lists in-frame clones only, not all of them. V and J calls and clone size are those listed in that table; D and trimming were worked out from the DNA. The data contain 200,000 to 250,000 clones, around 80% of them singletons. The V gene is TRBV7-2, the J gene TRBJ2-7, with 8 positions matching TRBD1. This TCR came from a middle-aged woman who had recovered from COVID-19. Sequenced sample: peripheral blood. DNA for the CDR3: TGTGCCAGCAGCCTCGGGACAGGCTCCTACGAGCAGTACTTC. It yields the protein CASSLGTGSYEQYF.